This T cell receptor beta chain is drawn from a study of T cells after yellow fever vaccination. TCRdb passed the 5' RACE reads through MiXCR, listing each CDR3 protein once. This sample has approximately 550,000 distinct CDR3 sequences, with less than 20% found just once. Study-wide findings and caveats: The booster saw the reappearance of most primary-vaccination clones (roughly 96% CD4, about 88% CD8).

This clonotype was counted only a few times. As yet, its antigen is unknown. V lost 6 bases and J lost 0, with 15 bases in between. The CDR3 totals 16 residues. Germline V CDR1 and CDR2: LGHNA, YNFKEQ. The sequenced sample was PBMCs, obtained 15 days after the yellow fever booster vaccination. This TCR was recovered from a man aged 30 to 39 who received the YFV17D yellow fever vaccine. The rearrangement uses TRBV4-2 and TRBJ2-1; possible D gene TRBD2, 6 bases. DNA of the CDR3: TGTGCCAGCAGTAAAGTAGCGGCTAGCTCCTACAATGAGCAGTTCTTC. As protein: CASSKVAASSYNEQFF.